One and the same sample provided the 20 T cell receptor beta chains below, sequenced in a study of blood T cell repertoires in COVID-19. The assay was immunoSEQ multiplex PCR, and TCRdb's table has in-frame clones only and misses some. The table includes tens of thousands of clones, about 86% detected once. Sequencing input: peripheral blood. The receptors here all came from a man aged 60 to 75 with acute or convalescent COVID-19.

The chain combines TRBV7-8 with TRBJ2-2; 16 bases line up with TRBD2. The CDR3 spans 17 residues. In germline, CDR1 is SGHVS, CDR2 FQNEAQ. Losses at the gene ends were 3 bases for V and 6 bases for J; bases not matched to a gene: 4. The CDR3 DNA sequence: TGTGCCAGCAGCTTCGGGACTAGCGGGAGGGGATCCGGGGAGCTGTTTTTT. As protein: CASSFGTSGRGSGELFF.

The V call is TRBV6-5, the J call TRBJ2-5, with 11 positions matching TRBD1. Germline V gene data show CDR1 as MNHEY and CDR2 as SVGAGI. Trimming at V came to 5 bases and at J to 6 bases, leaving 5 bases not matched to a gene. CDR3 length: 14 amino acids. This chain's CDR3 is CASSRRDRGKTQYF. CDR3 nucleotides: TGTGCCAGCAGTCGCCGGGACAGGGGGAAGACCCAGTACTTC.

The chain joins TRBV5-4 to TRBJ1-6; D not certain. Trimming removed 4 bases at V and 9 bases at J, with 17 bases between. Germline values: CDR1 SGHNT, CDR2 YYREEE (reference sequence). The CDR3 spans 15 residues. CDR3 amino acids: CASSVAGVMISPLHF. DNA for the CDR3: TGTGCCAGCAGCGTTGCCGGGGTTATGATTTCACCCCTCCACTTT.

Written as DNA, the CDR3 is TGTGCCAGCAGCCAAGGGGGCGGCTACACCTTC. It yields the protein CASSQGGGYTF. The V call is TRBV3-1 (or the pseudogene TRBV3-2), the J call TRBJ1-2, with a tentative D call TRBD1 (5 bases). The CDR3 has 11 amino acids. Trimming shortened V by 1 base and J by 8 bases, and 5 bases separated the two germline ends. Per the germline V gene, CDR1 is LGHDT and CDR2 is YNNKEL (reference sequence).

The rearrangement joins TRBV30 to TRBJ1-5, with a tentative D call TRBD1 (6 bases). CDR1 and CDR2 (germline): GTSNPN, SVGIG (reference sequence). V was shortened by 1 base and J by 7 bases, with 14 bases between the two germline ends. The CDR3 is made up of 14 amino acids. CDR3 nucleotide sequence: TGTGCCTGGAGTGGTGGACAGAGAGGGCAGCCCCAGCATTTT. Translated, it gives CAWSGGQRGQPQHF.

The chain links TRBV28 to TRBJ1-2; weak D call: TRBD1 (5 bases). Deletions cut 7 bases from V and 0 bases from J, with 6 bases between. Germline loops: CDR1 MDHEN, CDR2 SYDVKM. The CDR3 length is 12 residues. For the CDR3, the DNA is TGTGCCAGCACCAGGGCTAACTATGGCTACACCTTC. It translates to CASTRANYGYTF.

Remarks on this clone: Likely a read error: the CDR3 ends without its conserved phenylalanine or tryptophan. The DNA is left out, because the CDR3 cannot be placed on it with certainty; the CDR3 is given as TCRdb lists it. This chain connects TRBV6-2 or TRBV6-3 to TRBJ2-7; the D call of TRBD2 is as the table states it, not checked on the DNA. Germline CDR1 reads MNHEY; CDR2 reads SVGEGT. With termini counted, the CDR3 has 14 amino acids. CDR3 residues: CASSPIPTDIGGDI.

The chain employs TRBV27 and TRBJ1-1, with 8 nucleotides matching TRBD1. V shed 6 bases and J 4 bases; nucleotides not matched to a gene: 7. The germline gives CDR1 MNHEY, CDR2 SMNVEV (reference sequence). The CDR3 has 14 amino acids. Here the CDR3 DNA reads TGTGCCAGCAGGCGACAGGGGAGGGCCACTGAAGCTTTCTTT. Residues: CASRRQGRATEAFF.

This chain links TRBV20-1 with TRBJ2-3; tentative D call: TRBD2 (5 bases). V was cut by 3 bases and J by 3 bases, with 16 bases left in between. CDR1 and CDR2 from the germline V gene are DFQATT and SNEGSKA (reference sequence). This CDR3 spans 15 amino acids. The CDR3 spells CSASAAKRGTDTQYF. The CDR3 bases are TGCAGTGCTAGTGCCGCAAAACGGGGTACAGATACGCAGTATTTT.

In nucleotides, the CDR3 is TGTGCCAGCAGTCCTAGATCACAGGGGTGGACTGAAGCTTTCTTT. Translating gives CASSPRSQGWTEAFF. The genes are TRBV27 and TRBJ1-1; 7 bases line up with TRBD1. Germline loops: CDR1 MNHEY, CDR2 SMNVEV (reference sequence). V lost 5 bases, J lost 5 bases, and 11 bases stayed unmatched. CDR3 length: 15 residues.

The rearrangement joins TRBV7-7 to TRBJ2-1, with 9 bases fitting TRBD2. CDR1 is SSHAT, CDR2 FNYEAQ, per germline (reference sequence). J gave up 1 base and V 5 bases, and 9 bases lay outside the gene matches. The CDR3 covers 17 residues. Here the CDR3 reads CASSPRGSGGSYNEQFF. CDR3 nucleotide sequence: TGTGCCAGCAGCCCACGAGGTAGCGGGGGATCCTACAATGAGCAGTTCTTC. Full variable domain (outside the CDR3, taken from reference TRBV7-7 and TRBJ2-1): GAGVSQSPRYKVTKRGQDVTLRCDPISSHATLYWYQQALGQGPEFLTYFNYEAQPDKSGLPSDRFSAERPEGSISTLTIQRTEQRDSAMYRCASSPRGSGGSYNEQFFGPGTRLTVL.

The chain uses TRBV19 and TRBJ2-6, with D perhaps TRBD1 (6 bases). In germline, CDR1 is LNHDA, CDR2 SQIVND (reference sequence). There are 14 residues in the CDR3. DNA for the CDR3: TGTGCTACTACAGGGTTCTCTGGGGCCAACGTCCTGACTTTC. Translation: CATTGFSGANVLTF.

The V and J genes are TRBV25-1 and TRBJ1-1; D remains unclear. The CDR3 is 13 residues long. CDR1 is MGHDK, CDR2 SYGVNS, per germline. The V end lost 5 bases, the J end lost 0 bases, and 7 bases lay between the germline ends. Here the CDR3 reads CASSYQMNTEAFF. The CDR3 nucleotides are TGTGCCAGCAGTTACCAGATGAACACTGAAGCTTTCTTT.

This rearrangement joins TRBV27 to TRBJ2-7; 10 bases line up with TRBD1. V gave up 1 base and J gave up 6 bases; unmatched junction bases: 9. CDR1 is MNHEY and CDR2 is SMNVEV in the germline V gene (reference sequence). The CDR3 is made up of 16 amino acids. The CDR3 coding sequence is TGTGCCAGCAGTTTATTAAGTGGGACAGGGGTCGGCGAGCAGTACTTC. Protein product: CASSLLSGTGVGEQYF.

V usage is TRBV9 and J usage is TRBJ2-5, with D uncertain. CDR1 is SGDLS, CDR2 YYNGEE, per germline. The CDR3 has 14 residues. V lost 0 bases and J 2 bases, leaving 8 bases between the germline ends. Here the CDR3 reads CASSVGVPQETQYF. The CDR3 region has the DNA TGTGCCAGCAGCGTAGGAGTACCTCAAGAGACCCAGTACTTC.

The chain employs TRBV30 and TRBJ1-6; a weak D match, TRBD1 (5 bases). Germline CDR1 reads GTSNPN; CDR2 reads SVGIG (reference sequence). This CDR3 region has 12 residues. This chain's CDR3 is CGLEKGESPLHF. The CDR3 DNA follows: TGTGGCCTGGAAAAAGGGGAATCACCCCTCCACTTT. The variable domain in full, completed from reference TRBV30 and TRBJ1-6, reads SQTIHQWPATLVQPVGSPLSLECTVEGTSNPNLYWYRQAAGRGLQLLFYSVGIGQISSEVPQNLSASRPQDRQFILSSKKLLLSDSGFYLCGLEKGESPLHFGNGTRLTVT.

This rearrangement joins TRBV19 to TRBJ2-5; TRBD2 might be the D (6 bases). Between the trimmed V and J ends, which lost 1 base and 2 bases, there was a span of 11 bases. The length of the CDR3 is 15 residues. Germline CDR1 and CDR2: LNHDA and SQIVND (reference sequence). The CDR3 spells CASSIAPGLQETQYF. The CDR3, as DNA: TGTGCCAGTAGTATAGCTCCAGGACTACAAGAGACCCAGTACTTC.

This clone was detected only a few times. The gene calls are TRBV5-1 and TRBJ2-5; possible D gene TRBD2, 6 bases. The CDR3 has 16 residues. Germline-derived CDR1 and CDR2 are SGHRS and YFSETQ. V gave up 0 bases and J gave up 5 bases, with 17 bases separating them. This CDR3 reads CASSLDQAGAGETQYF. Written as DNA, the CDR3 is TGCGCCAGCAGCTTGGACCAGGCCGGTGCGGGGGAGACCCAGTACTTC.

CDR3 in amino acids: CASTDNARTASNEQFF. In nucleotides, the CDR3 is TGTGCCAGTACCGACAACGCCAGGACTGCCAGCAATGAGCAGTTCTTC. The chain uses TRBV19 and TRBJ2-1; a weak D match, TRBD2 (5 bases). V was trimmed by 7 bases and J by 6 bases, leaving 22 bases between them. CDR3 size: 16 residues. Germline-derived CDR1 and CDR2 are LNHDA and SQIVND (reference sequence).

This chain links TRBV28 with TRBJ2-7, with 9 bases aligning to TRBD1. This CDR3 spans 14 amino acids. The ends lost 7 bases at V and 3 bases at J; junction bases unmatched: 7. Germline CDR1 MDHEN, CDR2 SYDVKM. The CDR3 DNA reads TGTGCCAGCAAAACAGGGGGCCGGGTCTACGAGCAGTACTTC. It is translated as CASKTGGRVYEQYF.